The source of this T cell receptor beta chain is a study of spatial heterogeneity in lung cancer. V lost 6 bases to trimming and J lost 7 bases; unmatched junction nucleotides: 5. The CDR3 sequence is 13 residues long. Germline V CDR1 and CDR2: KGHSH, LQKENI. Each CDR3 protein gets one entry after TCRdb re-called the 5' RACE reads with MiXCR. The data contain tens of thousands of distinct CDR3 sequences, roughly 12% of them seen just once; the ten biggest clones take up about two fifths. The time point denotes: sample taken at primary tumor resection. Whole RNA obtained from tumor, nontumor lung or frozen PBMC underwent sequencing without sorting.

This receptor was identified in a male donor with early-stage non-small cell lung cancer. The rearrangement links TRBV18 to TRBJ2-7; 11 positions agree with TRBD1. The source material was PBMCs, sampled at surgery. The CDR3 loop is CASSADRGREQYF. For the CDR3, the DNA is TGTGCCAGCTCTGCGGACAGGGGGCGGGAGCAGTACTTC.